These T cell receptor beta chains were read from a single sample in a study of post-analysis software for immune sequencing data. Using its own MiXCR run on the PCR reads, TCRdb lists one record per CDR3 protein. The table shows hundreds of thousands of distinct CDR3 sequences, with over 30% occurring only once. The sequenced sample was blood. The receptors originated from a girl aged 2-15 years with multiple sclerosis. Both conserved end residues are part of each CDR3. The D gene is left open where the match is weak. Only some rows state a clone size, as once, few, many or a class for expanded clones.

NA,NA,TRBV5-1,TRBJ2-5,CASSLVAWMGGETQYF,TGCGCCAGCAGCTTGGTCGCCTGGATGGGGGGAGAGACCCAGTACTTC
NA,few,TRBV20-1,TRBJ2-1,CSARVTGAFNNEQFF,TGCAGTGCTAGAGTTACGGGAGCCTTTAACAATGAGCAGTTCTTC
NA,NA,TRBV27,TRBJ1-5,CASSPKADQPQHF,TGTGCCAGCAGCCCCAAGGCAGATCAGCCCCAGCATTTT
NA,few,TRBV7-3,TRBJ1-2,CASSLGVGYGYTF,TGTGCCAGCAGCTTAGGGGTGGGCTATGGCTACACCTTC
TRBD2,NA,TRBV3-1,TRBJ2-3,CASSRHSAGASTDTQYF,TGTGCCAGCAGCCGCCATTCAGCGGGGGCTAGCACAGATACGCAGTATTTT
NA,NA,TRBV18,TRBJ2-7,CASSPRGLKEQYF,TGTGCCAGCTCACCAAGAGGATTGAAAGAGCAGTACTTC
NA,NA,TRBV7-9,TRBJ2-3,CASSPGIRTDTQYF,TGTGCCAGCAGCCCAGGGATTCGCACAGATACGCAGTATTTT
NA,few,TRBV4-1,TRBJ2-5,CASSPSGTTEGTQYF,TGCGCCAGCAGCCCTTCCGGGACCACCGAGGGGACCCAGTACTTC
NA,NA,TRBV7-2,TRBJ1-2,CASSLDFQDANYGYTF,TGTGCCAGCAGCTTAGATTTCCAGGACGCTAACTATGGCTACACCTTC
NA,NA,TRBV28,TRBJ2-7,CASSLPSGRGREQYF,TGTGCCAGCAGTCTCCCGTCGGGGAGGGGGCGCGAGCAGTACTTC
NA,NA,TRBV12-3/TRBV12-4,TRBJ2-7,CASSLSQGRGYEQYF,TGTGCCAGCAGTTTATCCCAAGGGCGAGGTTACGAGCAGTACTTC
TRBD2,few,TRBV20-1,TRBJ2-7,CSEGSAPSGSLIYEQYF,TGCAGTGAAGGGTCGGCGCCTAGCGGGAGTCTTATCTACGAGCAGTACTTC
TRBD1,NA,TRBV20-1,TRBJ1-5,CSAAGTGDQPQHF,TGCAGTGCTGCCGGGACAGGGGATCAGCCCCAGCATTTT
TRBD1,NA,TRBV10-2,TRBJ2-1,CAGRDRAYNEQFF,TGCGCCGGCCGGGACAGAGCCTACAATGAGCAGTTCTTC
NA,few,TRBV11-2,TRBJ1-2,CASSLDIREGYTF,TGTGCCAGCAGCTTGGACATCCGAGAAGGCTACACCTTC
NA,few,TRBV28,TRBJ1-2,CASSFSLGTNYGYTF,TGTGCCAGCAGTTTTTCACTTGGCACCAACTATGGCTACACCTTC
NA,NA,TRBV11-2,TRBJ2-5,CASSLSLVETQYF,TGTGCCAGCAGCTTATCTCTGGTGGAGACCCAGTACTTC
TRBD1,NA,TRBV27,TRBJ2-7,CASSPLQGPSYEQYF,TGTGCCAGCAGTCCACTACAGGGGCCTTCCTACGAGCAGTACTTC
NA,NA,TRBV7-2,TRBJ2-1,CASSLAGLGSNEQFF,TGTGCCAGCAGCTTAGCCGGACTCGGCTCCAATGAGCAGTTCTTC
NA,once,TRBV7-9,TRBJ2-3,CASSLSPSGPPTDTQYF,TGTGCCAGCAGCTTATCCCCCTCGGGGCCCCCAACAGATACGCAGTATTTT
NA,NA,TRBV9,TRBJ1-5,CASSVGEGQPQHF,TGTGCCAGCAGCGTAGGGGAGGGTCAGCCCCAGCATTTT
TRBD1,once,TRBV18,TRBJ2-1,CAGSPGQGRNEQFF,TGTGCCGGCTCACCCGGACAGGGGAGGAATGAGCAGTTCTTC
NA,few,TRBV18,TRBJ1-2,CASSPETGGIGGYTF,TGTGCCAGCTCACCAGAGACAGGTGGGATCGGTGGCTACACCTTC
TRBD2,NA,TRBV2,TRBJ2-7,CASSGRTSGVYEQYF,TGTGCCAGCAGTGGACGGACTAGCGGGGTATACGAGCAGTACTTC
NA,NA,TRBV20-1,TRBJ1-5,CSAFTEGSNQPQHF,TGCAGTGCCTTTACGGAGGGTAGCAATCAGCCCCAGCATTTT
TRBD1,NA,TRBV15,TRBJ2-3,CATSFRTGDTQYF,TGTGCCACCAGCTTTCGGACAGGGGATACGCAGTATTTT
TRBD1,NA,TRBV7-9,TRBJ1-2,CASSTKTGVYGYTF,TGTGCCAGCAGCACAAAGACAGGGGTCTATGGCTACACCTTC
TRBD2,few,TRBV7-6,TRBJ2-1,CASSLAVNNEQFF,TGTGCCAGCAGCCTAGCGGTCAATAATGAGCAGTTCTTC
NA,NA,TRBV20-1,TRBJ2-5,CSARTSAQTQYF,TGCAGTGCTAGAACGTCAGCGCAGACCCAGTACTTC
TRBD2,NA,TRBV14,TRBJ2-3,CASSPLAGGPRAETDTQYF,TGTGCCAGCAGCCCACTAGCGGGAGGACCTAGGGCAGAGACAGATACGCAGTATTTT
NA,few,TRBV20-1,TRBJ2-3,CSAREPSTDTQYF,TGCAGTGCTAGAGAGCCCAGCACAGATACGCAGTATTTT
TRBD2,once,TRBV7-3,TRBJ2-2,CASSFTGTSGFTGELFF,TGTGCCAGCAGTTTTACCGGGACTAGCGGATTCACCGGGGAGCTGTTTTTT
NA,NA,TRBV7-7,TRBJ2-3,CASSLAPGSSTDTQYF,TGTGCCAGCAGCTTAGCCCCAGGGAGCAGCACAGATACGCAGTATTTT
NA,NA,TRBV7-2,TRBJ1-2,CANSLAFRDSRGSYGYTF,TGTGCCAACAGCTTAGCGTTCAGGGATAGTCGAGGTTCCTATGGCTACACCTTC
NA,NA,TRBV6-2/TRBV6-3,TRBJ1-4,CASSYSSQATLEKLFF,TGTGCCAGCAGTTACTCGTCCCAGGCTACACTCGAAAAACTGTTTTTT
NA,few,TRBV25-1,TRBJ2-1,CASSGPRFNEQFF,TGTGCCAGCAGTGGGCCTAGATTCAATGAGCAGTTCTTC
NA,NA,TRBV5-4,TRBJ1-1,CASSAPPGERTEAFF,TGTGCCAGCAGCGCCCCCCCAGGGGAAAGGACTGAAGCTTTCTTT
TRBD2,NA,TRBV7-9,TRBJ2-5,CASSSLVASGRGVGETQYF,TGTGCCAGCAGCTCTTTGGTGGCTAGCGGGAGAGGGGTAGGAGAGACCCAGTACTTC
NA,NA,TRBV25-1,TRBJ1-6,CASSPPGREGSPLHF,TGTGCCAGCAGTCCCCCGGGAAGGGAAGGTTCACCCCTCCACTTT
NA,NA,TRBV20-1,TRBJ2-7,CSAKNTDYEQYF,TGCAGTGCTAAGAACACGGATTACGAGCAGTACTTC
TRBD1,few,TRBV9,TRBJ2-7,CASSLGQGVSEQYF,TGTGCCAGCAGCCTCGGACAGGGGGTATCGGAGCAGTACTTC
TRBD1,NA,TRBV7-9,TRBJ2-1,CASSLDNRGDEQFF,TGTGCCAGCAGCTTAGATAACAGGGGGGATGAGCAGTTCTTC
TRBD1,few,TRBV6-2/TRBV6-3,TRBJ2-7,CASSYPETGTYEQYF,TGTGCCAGCAGTTACCCCGAGACAGGGACCTACGAGCAGTACTTC
TRBD2,few,TRBV29-1,TRBJ2-7,CSVEGLAGVYEQYF,TGCAGCGTTGAAGGACTAGCGGGAGTTTACGAGCAGTACTTC
TRBD1,few,TRBV6-5,TRBJ1-2,CASSQGGNYYGYTF,TGTGCCAGCAGTCAGGGGGGAAACTACTATGGCTACACCTTC